This T cell receptor (beta chain) was documented in a study of OX40 agonist ivuxolimab in advanced cancers. For the study at large: Of the participants, over 30% had some prior anti-PD-1, anti-PD-L1 or anti-CTLA-4 therapy, which was allowed.

Using immunoSEQ multiplex PCR, the repertoire was profiled, and TCRdb retains in-frame clones only, with some absent. The top ten hold roughly 3% of the sample, which has around 80,000 clones, approximately 83% seen once. As concerns this clone: The target antigen is unknown.

Whole-study findings and limits: CD8+ T cells showed, on average, more clonal expansion than CD4+ cells. Researchers did not determine the expanded peripheral T cells' antigen specificity.

The receptor was derived from an adult with an advanced solid tumor such as melanoma, head and neck, liver or kidney cancer. The starting material was CD4+ or CD8+ T cells sorted from blood, obtained in a trial of the OX40 agonist ivuxolimab.

CDR3 loop: CASSLRGTHEQYF. For the CDR3, the DNA is TGTGCCAGCAGCTTAAGAGGGACCCACGAGCAGTACTTC. The chain employs TRBV7-2 and TRBJ2-7; D is tentatively TRBD1 or TRBD2 (5 bases each). V was pared by 2 bases and J by 5 bases, with 10 bases between. CDR1 SGHTA and CDR2 FQGNSA come from the germline V gene. The CDR3 has 13 residues.